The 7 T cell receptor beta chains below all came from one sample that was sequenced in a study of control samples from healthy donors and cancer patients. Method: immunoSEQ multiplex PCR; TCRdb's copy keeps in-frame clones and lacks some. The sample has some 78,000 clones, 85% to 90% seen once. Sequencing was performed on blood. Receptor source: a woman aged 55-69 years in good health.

In DNA, the CDR3 is TGTGCCAGCAGCTTGATGGCGGCTGGTAATGAAAAACTGTTTTTT. The encoded protein is CASSLMAAGNEKLFF. V gene TRBV5-6 combines with J gene TRBJ1-4; no clear D gene. Trimming left V 1 base short and J 4 bases short, with 11 bases between. This CDR3 has 15 amino acids. CDR1 and CDR2 (germline): SGHDT, YYEEEE.

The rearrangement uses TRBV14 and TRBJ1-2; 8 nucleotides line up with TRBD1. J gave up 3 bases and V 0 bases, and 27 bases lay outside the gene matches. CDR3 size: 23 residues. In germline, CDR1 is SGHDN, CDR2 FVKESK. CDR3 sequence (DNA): TGTGCCAGCAGCCAAGATTATACCAGTGGGGGTTCTAGGACAGGGACAAGTGACTATGGCTACACCTTC. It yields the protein CASSQDYTSGGSRTGTSDYGYTF.

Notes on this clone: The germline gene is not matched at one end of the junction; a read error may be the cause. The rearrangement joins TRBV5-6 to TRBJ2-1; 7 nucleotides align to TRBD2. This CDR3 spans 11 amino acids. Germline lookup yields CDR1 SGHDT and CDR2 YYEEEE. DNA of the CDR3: TGTGCCAGCAGCTTGGCGCTAGCGGCGGTCTTC. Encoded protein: CASSLALAAVF.

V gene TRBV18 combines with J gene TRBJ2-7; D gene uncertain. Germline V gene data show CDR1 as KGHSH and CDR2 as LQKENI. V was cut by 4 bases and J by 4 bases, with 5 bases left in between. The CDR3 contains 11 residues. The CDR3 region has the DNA TGTGCCAGCTCACAGGGATACGAGCAGTACTTC. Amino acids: CASSQGYEQYF.

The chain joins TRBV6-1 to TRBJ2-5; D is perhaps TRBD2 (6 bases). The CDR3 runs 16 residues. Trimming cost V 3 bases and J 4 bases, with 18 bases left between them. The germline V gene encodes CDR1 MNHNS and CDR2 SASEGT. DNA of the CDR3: TGTGCCAGCAGTGAGATGCACGGGGGAAGGGGAGAGACCCAGTACTTC. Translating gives CASSEMHGGRGETQYF.

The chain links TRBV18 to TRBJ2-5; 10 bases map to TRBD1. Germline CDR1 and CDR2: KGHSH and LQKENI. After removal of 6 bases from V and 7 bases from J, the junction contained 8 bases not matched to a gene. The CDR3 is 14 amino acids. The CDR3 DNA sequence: TGTGCCAGCTCGCCCGGGACAGGGGATCGGACCCAGTACTTC. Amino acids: CASSPGTGDRTQYF.

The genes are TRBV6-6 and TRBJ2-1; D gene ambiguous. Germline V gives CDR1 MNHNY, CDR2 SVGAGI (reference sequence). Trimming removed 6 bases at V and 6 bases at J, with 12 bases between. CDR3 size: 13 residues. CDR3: CASRPDMGNEQFF. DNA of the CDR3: TGTGCCAGCAGGCCTGACATGGGCAATGAGCAGTTCTTC.